These 27 T cell receptor beta chains were sequenced from one sample in a study of cytomegalovirus exposure and HLA in healthy donors. Primers for the PCR totalled 60 Vbeta and 13 Jbeta. Assay used: immunoSEQ multiplex PCR; TCRdb lists only in-frame clones, some missing. The sample includes 99,000 or so clones, over 9.5% of them seen just once. The sample consisted of PBMCs. These receptors were obtained from a man aged 35-49 years in good health and CMV-seropositive.

This clone has more than one count but fewer than ten. The genes are TRBV4-3 and TRBJ1-1, with D tentatively TRBD1 (5 bases). CDR1 is LGHNA and CDR2 is YSLEER in the germline V gene. V lost 3 bases to trimming and J lost 1 base, with 9 bases between them. The CDR3 totals 14 residues. The CDR3 protein is CASSQPQGNTEAFF. The CDR3 nucleotides are TGCGCCAGCAGCCAGCCCCAGGGGAACACTGAAGCTTTCTTT.

In this sample, this clone turned up a few times. This sequence joins TRBV2 and TRBJ1-5; D may be TRBD1 (6 bases). Trimming took off 4 bases at V and 5 bases at J, with 18 bases between the two ends. This CDR3 contains 16 residues. From germline, CDR1 is SNHLY and CDR2 FYNNEI. Here the CDR3 DNA reads TGTGCCAGCAGTGGAAATCCGGGACATCTCGATCAGCCCCAGCATTTT. Residues: CASSGNPGHLDQPQHF. The full variable domain, completed using reference TRBV2 and TRBJ1-5, is EPEVTQTPSHQVTQMGQEVILRCVPISNHLYFYWYRQILGQKVEFLVSFYNNEISEKSEIFDDQFSVERPDGSNFTLKIRSTKLEDSAMYFCASSGNPGHLDQPQHFGDGTRLSIL.

This chain links TRBV20-1 with TRBJ2-7, with a tentative D call TRBD2 (5 bases). With 3 bases removed from V and 6 bases from J, the gap between germline ends came to 9 bases. From germline, CDR1 is DFQATT and CDR2 SNEGSKA (reference sequence). This CDR3 has 11 amino acids. Here the CDR3 reads CSASGGGEQYF. The CDR3 DNA follows: TGCAGTGCTAGCGGAGGTGGCGAGCAGTACTTC.

In this sample, this clone turned up a few times. V and J are TRBV4-1 and TRBJ2-3; 8 bases agree with TRBD2. Germline V gene sequence: CDR1 MGHRA, CDR2 YSYEKL. J lost 3 bases, V lost 0 bases, and 8 bases had no gene match. The CDR3 has 17 amino acids. CDR3 sequence reads: CASSQDRAGAGTDTQYF. The CDR3 DNA reads TGCGCCAGCAGCCAAGATCGAGCGGGAGCTGGAACAGATACGCAGTATTTT.

This clone was recorded a few times. J is TRBJ2-1 and V is TRBV19; 7 bases line up with TRBD2. The V gene's germline CDR1 is LNHDA and CDR2 SQIVND (reference sequence). The ends lost 8 bases at V and 7 bases at J; junction bases unmatched: 8. The CDR3 loop spans 13 amino acids. As DNA, the CDR3 is TGTGCCAGTTCGGGGGGAAAGCGAAATGAGCAGTTCTTC. This translates into CASSGGKRNEQFF. Complete variable domain (other parts from reference TRBV19 and TRBJ2-1): DGGITQSPKYLFRKEGQNVTLSCEQNLNHDAMYWYRQDPGQGLRLIYYSQIVNDFQKGDIAEGYSVSREKKESFPLTVTSAQKNPTAFYLCASSGGKRNEQFFGPGTRLTVL.

The chain recombines TRBV9 with TRBJ2-3, with 12 bases fitting TRBD2. This CDR3 comprises 18 residues. V lost 3 bases and J lost 5; bases outside the gene matches: 13. CDR1 is SGDLS and CDR2 is YYNGEE in the germline V gene. CDR3 sequence (DNA): TGTGCCAGCAGCGCAGGACTAGCGGGATGGGGATTTGGAGATACGCAGTATTTT. It translates to CASSAGLAGWGFGDTQYF. Full variable domain (outside the CDR3, taken from reference TRBV9 and TRBJ2-3): DSGVTQTPKHLITATGQRVTLRCSPRSGDLSVYWYQQSLDQGLQFLIQYYNGEERAKGNILERFSAQQFPDLHSELNLSSLELGDSALYFCASSAGLAGWGFGDTQYFGPGTRLTVL.

This clone has at least ten counts. This chain joins TRBV5-4 and TRBJ2-7, with 8 bases lining up with TRBD2. Germline CDR1 reads SGHNT; CDR2 reads YYREEE (reference sequence). The CDR3 contains 15 residues. V was clipped by 3 bases and J by 4 bases; unmatched bases: 9. CDR3 DNA sequence: TGTGCCAGCAGCTGGGGAGGGACTAGTAATTACGAGCAGTACTTC. Protein sequence: CASSWGGTSNYEQYF.

This clone has just a few counts. This chain connects TRBV14 to TRBJ2-3; 9 positions match TRBD2. J was trimmed by 2 bases and V by 1 base; bases with no gene match: 10. Germline V gene sequence: CDR1 SGHDN, CDR2 FVKESK. The CDR3 length is 18 residues. The CDR3 DNA reads TGTGCCAGCAGCCAAGGAGGCGGGAGGGCCCGTTTCACAGATACGCAGTATTTT. Translated: CASSQGGGRARFTDTQYF.

V is TRBV4-2 and J is TRBJ1-4, with D hard to call. The V end lost 0 bases, the J end lost 7 bases, and 6 bases lay between the germline ends. The CDR3 is made up of 13 amino acids. Germline loops: CDR1 LGHNA, CDR2 YNFKEQ. This chain's CDR3 is CASSQDSGEKLFF. Written as DNA, the CDR3 is TGTGCCAGCAGCCAAGACAGTGGTGAAAAACTGTTTTTT.

This rearrangement joins TRBV13 to TRBJ2-5, with a possible D match to TRBD2 (5 bases). Trimming removed 5 bases at V and 5 bases at J, with 15 bases between. The length of the CDR3 is 14 residues. Germline values: CDR1 PRHDT, CDR2 FYEKMQ (reference sequence). As DNA, the CDR3 is TGTGCCAGCAGCCAAAGGGAAAGAGGGGAGACCCAGTACTTC. Protein: CASSQRERGETQYF.

There are a few counts of this clone. The chain uses TRBV2 and TRBJ1-4; 7 bases fit TRBD1. V was pared by 7 bases and J by 5 bases, with 7 bases of the junction left unmatched. The CDR3 spans 14 residues. The germline V gene has CDR1 SNHLY and CDR2 FYNNEI. The CDR3 sequence is CASTDRELNEKLFF. The CDR3 DNA follows: TGTGCCAGCACCGACAGGGAGCTCAATGAAAAACTGTTTTTT.

The chain joins TRBV5-1 to TRBJ2-5; 10 positions agree with TRBD1. Germline V lookup: CDR1 SGHRS, CDR2 YFSETQ. The CDR3 totals 17 residues. V shed 2 bases and J 10 bases; nucleotides not matched to a gene: 17. The chain's CDR3 is CASSFSGTGAPGEVQYF. CDR3 DNA sequence: TGCGCCAGCAGCTTCTCCGGGACAGGGGCACCAGGGGAGGTCCAGTACTTC.

This clone was counted a few times. This chain joins TRBV2 and TRBJ2-3; D is uncertain. The CDR3 consists of 13 residues. Germline V lookup: CDR1 SNHLY, CDR2 FYNNEI. With 7 bases removed from V and 5 bases from J, the gap between germline ends came to 13 bases. This chain's CDR3 is CASTGPSGDTQYF. The CDR3 DNA reads as TGTGCCAGCACCGGCCCTTCAGGAGATACGCAGTATTTT. Variable domain in full (rest from reference TRBV2 and TRBJ2-3): EPEVTQTPSHQVTQMGQEVILRCVPISNHLYFYWYRQILGQKVEFLVSFYNNEISEKSEIFDDQFSVERPDGSNFTLKIRSTKLEDSAMYFCASTGPSGDTQYFGPGTRLTVL.

This clone was observed a few times. This chain connects TRBV25-1 to TRBJ2-7; the match to TRBD2 covers 7 bases. The germline gives CDR1 MGHDK, CDR2 SYGVNS. The CDR3 covers 14 residues. Trimming at V came to 8 bases and at J to 5 bases, leaving 12 bases not matched to a gene. DNA for the CDR3: TGTGCCAGCGCGCCTTCGGGGGAGGGCCACGAGCAGTACTTC. This gives the protein CASAPSGEGHEQYF.

This clone came up a few times. The chain has TRBV6-6 and TRBJ1-3; D uncertain. The V and J ends lost 0 bases and 2 bases respectively, with 11 bases between them. The CDR3 runs to 16 residues. CDR1 is MNHNY, CDR2 SVGAGI, per germline (reference sequence). The CDR3 spells CASSYSPSRPGNTIYF. The CDR3 region has the DNA TGTGCCAGCAGTTACTCCCCCAGTCGTCCTGGAAACACCATATATTTT.

CDR3 amino acids: CASSLEEGPGEQYF. The CDR3 nucleotides read TGTGCCAGCAGCTTGGAGGAGGGGCCAGGTGAGCAGTACTTC. J is TRBJ2-5 and V is TRBV5-6, with D possibly matching TRBD2 (6 bases). CDR3 length equals 14 residues. Germline lookup yields CDR1 SGHDT and CDR2 YYEEEE. Trimming pared 0 bases from V and 11 bases from J, leaving 17 bases between. Full variable domain (remainder filled in from reference TRBV5-6 and TRBJ2-5): DAGVTQSPTHLIKTRGQQVTLRCSPKSGHDTVSWYQQALGQGPQFIFQYYEEEERQRGNFPDRFSGHQFPNYSSELNVNALLLGDSALYLCASSLEEGPGEQYFGPGTRLLVL.

There are a few counts of this clone. The chain uses TRBV19 and TRBJ1-2; the match to TRBD1 covers 7 bases. Losses at the gene ends were 5 bases for V and 8 bases for J; bases not matched to a gene: 11. The CDR3 spans 14 residues. CDR1 and CDR2 (germline): LNHDA, SQIVND (reference sequence). The CDR3 nucleotides are TGTGCCAGTAGTCCCTACGAGACAGGGAACGGCTACACCTTC. Translation gives CASSPYETGNGYTF.

A few counts support this clone. The chain links TRBV7-3 to TRBJ2-7; 7 nucleotides agree with TRBD2. Trimming at V came to 5 bases and at J to 6 bases, leaving 7 bases not matched to a gene. The CDR3 has 13 amino acids. Germline values: CDR1 SGHTA, CDR2 FQGTGA. CDR3 region: CASSKTSSGEQYF. Written as DNA, the CDR3 is TGTGCCAGCAGCAAGACTAGCTCGGGCGAGCAGTACTTC.

This clone was detected only a few times. V and J are TRBV7-9 and TRBJ1-4; D gene ambiguous. This CDR3 is built from 14 residues. Deletions cut 6 bases from V and 0 bases from J, with 8 bases between. Germline CDR1 is SEHNR and CDR2 is FQNEAQ (reference sequence). CDR3 in DNA: TGTGCCAGCAGTCGCGATTCAACTAATGAAAAACTGTTTTTT. This gives the protein CASSRDSTNEKLFF.

The CDR3 sequence is CASSLSIIAGDYEQYF. For the CDR3, the DNA is TGTGCCAGCAGTTTATCGATAATAGCGGGAGACTACGAGCAGTACTTC. The J gene is TRBJ2-7, the V gene TRBV27; 9 positions agree with TRBD2. CDR3 length equals 16 residues. The germline gives CDR1 MNHEY, CDR2 SMNVEV (reference sequence). The ends lost 0 bases at V and 3 bases at J; junction bases unmatched: 6.

This clone was observed a few times. This chain joins TRBV7-9 and TRBJ2-1; 10 bases fit TRBD2. This CDR3 comprises 15 residues. The germline gives CDR1 SEHNR, CDR2 FQNEAQ (reference sequence). With V trimmed by 5 bases and J by 7 bases, 8 bases remained unmatched. The CDR3 nucleotides are TGTGCCAGCAGCATAAGGACTAGCGGTAGTAATGAGCAGTTCTTC. This sequence encodes CASSIRTSGSNEQFF.

The rearrangement joins TRBV27 to TRBJ1-2; TRBD1 matches 9 bases. V lost 5 bases to trimming and J lost 6 bases; unmatched junction nucleotides: 4. The CDR3 length is 13 residues. Germline values: CDR1 MNHEY, CDR2 SMNVEV (reference sequence). For the CDR3, the DNA is TGTGCCAGCAGTATTGGACAGGGGAATGGCTACACCTTC. This sequence encodes CASSIGQGNGYTF.

The V and J genes are TRBV13 and TRBJ2-7; TRBD2 might be the D (6 bases). Trimming shortened V by 0 bases and J by 7 bases, and 7 bases separated the two germline ends. Germline lookup yields CDR1 PRHDT and CDR2 FYEKMQ (reference sequence). There are 12 residues in the CDR3. The CDR3 reads CASSLGGREQYF. The CDR3 bases are TGTGCCAGCAGCTTAGGGGGGAGGGAGCAGTACTTC.

Only a few counts were recorded for this clone. The germline gene is not matched at one end of the junction; a read error may be the cause. The chain employs TRBV29-1 and TRBJ1-1, with 8 positions matching TRBD1. The CDR3 totals 14 residues. CDR1 and CDR2 (germline): SQVTM, ANQGSEA. CDR3 residues: CSVEAQGVKTEAFF. The CDR3, as DNA: TGCAGCGTTGAAGCACAGGGGGTGAAGACTGAAGCTTTCTTT.

The table lists this clone with a few counts. The CDR3 region is CSVAAGDYEQYF. DNA of the CDR3: TGCAGCGTTGCGGCGGGAGACTACGAGCAGTACTTC. This chain links TRBV29-1 with TRBJ2-7, with TRBD2 matching over 7 bases. J was trimmed by 3 bases and V by 4 bases; bases with no gene match: 3. Looked up from germline, CDR1 is SQVTM and CDR2 is ANQGSEA. CDR3 length equals 12 residues.

V and J are TRBV2 and TRBJ2-1, with D perhaps matching TRBD2 (5 bases). The V end was cut by 6 bases, the J end by 8 bases, with 14 bases between. This CDR3 is 13 amino acids long. Per the germline V gene, CDR1 is SNHLY and CDR2 is FYNNEI. The CDR3 DNA reads as TGTGCCAGCAGCCCTTCATGGCGGGATGAGCAGTTCTTC. It specifies CASSPSWRDEQFF.

This clone was observed a handful of times. The chain links TRBV5-4 to TRBJ2-1, with 7 bases matching TRBD2. The V segment lost 0 bases and the J segment 6 bases; nucleotides outside the gene matches: 9. The CDR3 totals 16 residues. CDR1 and CDR2 (germline): SGHNT, YYREEE (reference sequence). The CDR3 loop reads CASSLVGGGPVNEQFF. CDR3 sequence (DNA): TGTGCCAGCAGCTTGGTCGGGGGAGGGCCGGTCAATGAGCAGTTCTTC. The entire variable domain, with the rest obtained from reference TRBV5-4 and TRBJ2-1, is as follows: ETGVTQSPTHLIKTRGQQVTLRCSSQSGHNTVSWYQQALGQGPQFIFQYYREEENGRGNFPPRFSGLQFPNYSSELNVNALELDDSALYLCASSLVGGGPVNEQFFGPGTRLTVL.